Below are 32 T cell receptor beta chains sequenced from a single sample in a study of molecular identifiers for immune sequencing clone quantification. TCRdb reanalysed the PCR reads using MiXCR and keeps one entry per CDR3 protein. The sample gives a few hundred thousand distinct CDR3 sequences, roughly a quarter of which show up once; about 0.71% is in the top ten. The sequenced sample consisted of naive CD8+ T cells from blood, with Jurkat cell RNA spiked in. The subset was: FACS-sorted CD8+CD4-CCR7+CD45RA+ naive T cells. The receptors derive from a human donor in good health. Some libraries in this study had Jurkat cell RNA spiked in.

The V call is TRBV27, the J call TRBJ1-6; D gene unclear. The CDR3 extends over 16 amino acids. The V end lost 0 bases, the J end lost 3 bases, and 9 bases lay between the germline ends. Germline-derived CDR1 and CDR2 are MNHEY and SMNVEV (reference sequence). CDR3 bases: TGTGCCAGCAGTTTATCGCCCGGGATCTATAATTCACCCCTCCACTTT. Amino acid sequence: CASSLSPGIYNSPLHF.

This clonotype was seen just once. This chain uses TRBV20-1 with TRBJ1-2; the D gene is possibly TRBD1 (6 bases). V dropped 4 bases and J dropped 1 base, with 7 bases sitting between them. CDR3 length: 12 amino acids. Germline V gene sequence: CDR1 DFQATT, CDR2 SNEGSKA (reference sequence). CDR3 loop: CSAIQGNYGYTF. In DNA, the CDR3 is TGCAGTGCTATACAGGGTAACTATGGCTACACCTTC.

This chain links TRBV6-2 or TRBV6-3 with TRBJ1-5; D is undetermined. Germline assignment: CDR1 MNHEY and CDR2 SVGEGT. Trimming left V 6 bases short and J 4 bases short, with 16 bases between. This CDR3 has 15 amino acids. The DNA for the CDR3 is TGTGCCAGCAGCCCACGGGGAGGCCAGAATCAGCCCCAGCATTTT. This codes for CASSPRGGQNQPQHF.

About this clonotype: A clone one base away is much larger, so this may be a read error. This sequence joins TRBV28 and TRBJ1-5, with D unclear. Trimming stripped 5 bases from V and 2 bases from J, with 16 bases between. This CDR3 comprises 16 residues. Looked up from germline, CDR1 is MDHEN and CDR2 is SYDVKM. The CDR3 nucleotides are TGTGCCAGCAGTGGACCGAATTCTATGGGCAATCAGCCCCAGCATTTT. It yields the protein CASSGPNSMGNQPQHF.

This clonotype was seen many times. The chain couples TRBV7-8 to TRBJ1-1, with TRBD1 matching over 9 bases. Germline-derived CDR1 and CDR2 are SGHVS and FQNEAQ. The J segment lost 8 bases and the V segment lost 5 bases, leaving 12 bases of the junction unmatched. The CDR3 extends over 15 amino acids. The CDR3 here is CASSARDRELLEAFF. The DNA for the CDR3 is TGTGCCAGCAGCGCTCGGGACAGGGAATTGTTGGAAGCTTTCTTT.

This clonotype was seen many times. V and J are TRBV7-9 and TRBJ2-6, with D possibly matching TRBD1 (7 bases). The length of the CDR3 is 16 residues. CDR1 and CDR2 from the germline V gene are SEHNR and FQNEAQ (reference sequence). The germline V and J ends were trimmed by 5 bases and 2 bases, with 13 bases remaining between them. CDR3 coding DNA: TGTGCCAGCAGCCTACGGGGGACAGCTGGGGCCAACGTCCTGACTTTC. As protein: CASSLRGTAGANVLTF.

This clonotype appeared a few times. The chain employs TRBV6-2 or TRBV6-3 and TRBJ1-1, with 7 nucleotides matching TRBD1. This CDR3 has 12 residues. V shed 8 bases and J 7 bases; nucleotides not matched to a gene: 7. Germline values: CDR1 MNHEY, CDR2 SVGEGT. The CDR3 nucleotides are TGTGCCAGCCAAACAGGGGCGGATGAAGCTTTCTTT. Protein product: CASQTGADEAFF.

This clonotype has ten or more counts. The V call is TRBV7-9, the J call TRBJ2-3; D might be TRBD2 (5 bases). Trimming stripped 0 bases from V and 0 bases from J, with 10 bases between. This CDR3 has 16 residues. The germline gives CDR1 SEHNR, CDR2 FQNEAQ (reference sequence). As DNA, the CDR3 is TGTGCCAGCAGCTTAGCGCCTCGGACTAGCACAGATACGCAGTATTTT. Its translation is CASSLAPRTSTDTQYF.

This clonotype was recorded a few times. J is TRBJ1-1 and V is TRBV29-1; perhaps TRBD1 as D (6 bases). There are 16 residues in the CDR3. V lost 4 bases and J lost 0, with 18 bases in between. Germline V gene sequence: CDR1 SQVTM, CDR2 ANQGSEA. The CDR3 DNA follows: TGCAGCGTTGGCGGGACACCAATTGACATGAACACTGAAGCTTTCTTT. Its protein product is CSVGGTPIDMNTEAFF. The full variable domain, its missing parts supplied by reference TRBV29-1 and TRBJ1-1, is SAVISQKPSRDICQRGTSLTIQCQVDSQVTMMFWYRQQPGQSLTLIATANQGSEATYESGFVIDKFPISRPNLTFSTLTVSNMSPEDSSIYLCSVGGTPIDMNTEAFFGQGTRLTVV.

Ten or more counts support this clonotype. The chain couples TRBV7-9 to TRBJ1-2; the D gene is possibly TRBD1 (6 bases). The CDR3 sequence is 15 residues long. Trimming left V 2 bases short and J 3 bases short, with 13 bases between. Germline values: CDR1 SEHNR, CDR2 FQNEAQ (reference sequence). CDR3 protein: CASSLSDRSDYGYTF. Written as DNA, the CDR3 is TGTGCCAGCAGCTTATCCGACAGGAGCGACTATGGCTACACCTTC.

This clonotype came up a few times. The V and J genes are TRBV6-2 or TRBV6-3 and TRBJ2-7, with D possibly TRBD2 on 5 matching bases. In germline, CDR1 is MNHEY, CDR2 SVGEGT. The CDR3 has 15 residues. Trimming took 0 bases from V and 2 from J, leaving 11 bases between them. CDR3 residues: CASSYSLGKTYEQYF. CDR3 sequence (DNA): TGTGCCAGCAGTTACTCCCTCGGGAAGACCTACGAGCAGTACTTC.

This clonotype appeared many times. CDR3 loop: CASSAHILAGPSDTQYF. The DNA of the CDR3 is TGTGCCAGCAGCGCCCATATTCTAGCGGGGCCTAGCGATACGCAGTATTTT. The rearrangement joins TRBV9 to TRBJ2-3; 9 bases line up with TRBD2. The V gene's germline CDR1 is SGDLS and CDR2 YYNGEE. Trimming at V came to 3 bases and at J to 6 bases, leaving 14 bases not matched to a gene. The CDR3 spans 17 residues.

There are many counts of this clonotype. The CDR3 DNA follows: TGTGCCAGCAGTTCAAGAGGGACAGGACAGCCTAGCGCCTACTTC. This translates into CASSSRGTGQPSAYF. The J gene is TRBJ2-4, the V gene TRBV28; 8 nucleotides align to TRBD1. This CDR3 is 15 amino acids long. Germline loops: CDR1 MDHEN, CDR2 SYDVKM. V was pared by 4 bases and J by 16 bases, with 18 bases of the junction left unmatched.

There are many counts of this clonotype. As DNA, the CDR3 is TGTGCCAGTCAAGGACTAGCGGGGGAGCAGTACTTC. This encodes CASQGLAGEQYF. The V call is TRBV27, the J call TRBJ2-7, with 12 bases identical to TRBD2. Germline lookup yields CDR1 MNHEY and CDR2 SMNVEV (reference sequence). J was trimmed by 7 bases and V by 9 bases; bases with no gene match: 4. The CDR3 extends over 12 amino acids.

This clonotype occurred many times. This chain connects TRBV28 to TRBJ2-1; D gene ambiguous. Trimming cost V 7 bases and J 3 bases, with 16 bases left between them. CDR1 MDHEN and CDR2 SYDVKM come from the germline V gene. This CDR3 has 15 residues. The CDR3 spells CASNPLTGDYNEQFF. Written as DNA, the CDR3 is TGTGCCAGCAACCCCCTAACCGGAGACTACAATGAGCAGTTCTTC.

The V call is TRBV7-9, the J call TRBJ1-3; 10 nucleotides agree with TRBD1. The V gene's germline CDR1 is SEHNR and CDR2 FQNEAQ (reference sequence). Losses at the gene ends were 5 bases for V and 2 bases for J; bases not matched to a gene: 3. The CDR3 extends over 15 amino acids. CDR3 protein: CASSVGTGAGNTIYF. In DNA form, the CDR3 reads TGTGCCAGCAGCGTCGGGACAGGGGCTGGAAACACCATATATTTT. The whole variable domain, filled in from reference TRBV7-9 and TRBJ1-3, reads DTGVSQNPRHKITKRGQNVTFRCDPISEHNRLYWYRQTLGQGPEFLTYFQNEAQLEKSRLLSDRFSAERPKGSFSTLEIQRTEQGDSAMYLCASSVGTGAGNTIYFGEGSWLTVV.

This clonotype was counted only a few times. The chain links TRBV3-1 to TRBJ1-5, with 7 bases lining up with TRBD1. The J segment lost 6 bases and the V segment lost 2 bases, leaving 4 bases of the junction unmatched. The CDR3 has 14 amino acids. Germline values: CDR1 LGHDT, CDR2 YNNKEL (reference sequence). The CDR3 coding sequence is TGTGCCAGCAGCCAAACACAGGGGTTTCAGCCCCAGCATTTT. As protein: CASSQTQGFQPQHF.

This clonotype has more than one count but fewer than ten. The chain joins TRBV7-6 to TRBJ1-1; D gene uncertain. Germline CDR1 SGHVS, CDR2 FNYEAQ. Trimming shortened V by 1 base and J by 5 bases, and 14 bases separated the two germline ends. The CDR3 extends over 15 amino acids. In DNA form, the CDR3 reads TGTGCCAGCAGCTTAGAAAGGATCATAGGAACTGAAGCTTTCTTT. Encoded protein: CASSLERIIGTEAFF.

This clonotype was detected a few times. CDR3 amino acids: CASSLWGQGGGYTF. The CDR3, as DNA: TGTGCCAGCAGCTTGTGGGGACAGGGGGGCGGCTACACCTTC. The chain couples TRBV5-4 to TRBJ1-2; 11 bases line up with TRBD1. CDR1 is SGHNT and CDR2 is YYREEE in the germline V gene (reference sequence). There are 14 residues in the CDR3. V shed 1 base, J shed 8 bases, and the junction held 4 bases outside the gene matches.

In its sample, this clonotype was seen many times. This sequence joins TRBV2 and TRBJ2-1; no clear D. Looked up from germline, CDR1 is SNHLY and CDR2 is FYNNEI. The CDR3 totals 15 residues. Trimming stripped 6 bases from V and 0 bases from J, with 12 bases between. The CDR3: CASRGSRSSYNEQFF. The CDR3 DNA reads as TGTGCCAGCAGGGGTAGCCGAAGCTCCTACAATGAGCAGTTCTTC.

This clonotype was detected ten times or more. The chain recombines TRBV29-1 with TRBJ1-2; the D is unclear. The CDR3 contains 13 residues. Germline V gene lookup returns CDR1 SQVTM and CDR2 ANQGSEA. With 2 bases removed from V and 0 bases from J, the gap between germline ends came to 7 bases. For the CDR3, the DNA is TGCAGCGTTGAAAACACCGCTAACTATGGCTACACCTTC. Protein product: CSVENTANYGYTF.

This clonotype has a count of ten or more. The V call is TRBV19, the J call TRBJ1-2; D call uncertain. The germline V and J ends were trimmed by 3 bases and 1 base, with 12 bases remaining between them. The CDR3 consists of 15 residues. From germline, CDR1 is LNHDA and CDR2 SQIVND (reference sequence). CDR3 amino acids: CASSIPSEGNYGYTF. As DNA, the CDR3 is TGTGCCAGTAGTATCCCAAGTGAGGGTAACTATGGCTACACCTTC.

This clonotype has just one count. V usage is TRBV27 and J usage is TRBJ2-7; D remains unclear. Trimming removed 8 bases at V and 0 bases at J, with 11 bases between. CDR3 length equals 13 residues. Germline V gene data show CDR1 as MNHEY and CDR2 as SMNVEV (reference sequence). CDR3 protein: CASAFGSSYEQYF. For the CDR3, the DNA is TGTGCCAGCGCCTTTGGCAGCTCCTACGAGCAGTACTTC.

This clonotype has ten or more counts. The chain has TRBV28 and TRBJ2-7; TRBD2 is a possible D gene (5 bases). Per germline, CDR1 MDHEN and CDR2 SYDVKM. V shed 5 bases and J shed 0 bases, with 17 bases lying between them. CDR3 length: 16 amino acids. CDR3 protein: CASSRPGLQPSYEQYF. The DNA for the CDR3 is TGTGCCAGCAGTCGCCCGGGATTACAGCCCTCCTACGAGCAGTACTTC.

This clonotype was detected ten times or more. The gene calls are TRBV4-3 and TRBJ2-3; D is possibly TRBD2 (6 bases). CDR1 is LGHNA and CDR2 is YSLEER in the germline V gene. The CDR3 sequence is 16 residues long. The germline V and J ends were trimmed by 4 bases and 0 bases, with 14 bases remaining between them. CDR3 in DNA: TGCGCCAGCAGCCCCCGGGGGACTCCTAGCACAGATACGCAGTATTTT. This translates into CASSPRGTPSTDTQYF.

As for this clonotype: This may be a read error: a much more frequent sequence differs by one nucleotide. The chain recombines TRBV19 with TRBJ1-5, with a weak D call TRBD1 (5 bases). The CDR3 loop spans 16 amino acids. In germline, CDR1 is LNHDA, CDR2 SQIVND (reference sequence). The CDR3 bases are TGTGCCAGTAGGGTTTCTGGGACCCCCTCGAATCAGCCCCGGCATTTT. This translates into CASRVSGTPSNQPRHF.

This clonotype turned up a few times. V is TRBV29-1 and J is TRBJ2-7, with TRBD1 matching 7 bases. Germline V gives CDR1 SQVTM, CDR2 ANQGSEA. The junction had 5 bases not matched to a gene; V was cut back by 6 bases and J by 3 bases. CDR3 length: 12 residues. CDR3 sequence (DNA): TGCAGCGTGACAGGGATCGGCTACGAGCAGTACTTC. It codes for CSVTGIGYEQYF.

A word on this clonotype: Because it lacks the conserved phenylalanine or tryptophan at the end, this CDR3 is likely a read error. V gene TRBV7-9 combines with J gene TRBJ2-3; D possibly corresponds to TRBD2 (6 bases). V was shortened by 8 bases and J by 6 bases, with 15 bases between the two germline ends. In germline, CDR1 is SEHNR, CDR2 FQNEAQ (reference sequence). The CDR3 covers 13 residues. In DNA form, the CDR3 reads TGTGCCAGCTCCAAACGCGGGGCGGATACGCAGTATTGT. Encoded protein: CASSKRGADTQYC.

Points on this clonotype: A much larger clone lies a single base off, so this may be a read error. No DNA is shown, since the ends of the CDR3 on it are uncertain; the CDR3 is the one TCRdb lists. This chain connects TRBV29-1 to TRBJ2-2. From its first to its last residue, the CDR3 has 13 amino acids. Per the germline V gene, CDR1 is SQVTM and CDR2 is ANQGSEA. The CDR3 loop is CSVAVGSTGELLF.

This clonotype occurred many times. The chain employs TRBV28 and TRBJ2-3; 13 bases line up with TRBD2. CDR1 is MDHEN, CDR2 SYDVKM, per germline. CDR3 size: 17 residues. Losses at the gene ends were 10 bases for V and 2 bases for J; bases not matched to a gene: 12. The CDR3 nucleotides read TGTGCCACCACCGTGACCACTAGCGGGAGGGTCACAGATACGCAGTATTTT. The encoded protein is CATTVTTSGRVTDTQYF. Full variable domain (remainder filled in from reference TRBV28 and TRBJ2-3): DVKVTQSSRYLVKRTGEKVFLECVQDMDHENMFWYRQDPGLGLRLIYFSYDVKMKEKGDIPEGYSVSREKKERFSLILESASTNQTSMYLCATTVTTSGRVTDTQYFGPGTRLTVL.

This chain uses TRBV7-3 with TRBJ2-5; weak D call: TRBD1 (6 bases). The V and J ends lost 1 base and 4 bases respectively, with 7 bases between them. This CDR3 has 13 amino acids. Germline V gene data show CDR1 as SGHTA and CDR2 as FQGTGA. In DNA, the CDR3 is TGTGCCAGCAGCTTAATGGGGGCAGAGACCCAGTACTTC. Translated, it gives CASSLMGAETQYF.

This clonotype was observed many times. The V gene is TRBV28, the J gene TRBJ2-7; D is undetermined. The germline V gene encodes CDR1 MDHEN and CDR2 SYDVKM. The CDR3 has 14 residues. Trimming left V 5 bases short and J 3 bases short, with 14 bases between. In DNA form, the CDR3 reads TGTGCCAGCAGTCATATCCCAGCCGACTACGAGCAGTACTTC. This sequence encodes CASSHIPADYEQYF.